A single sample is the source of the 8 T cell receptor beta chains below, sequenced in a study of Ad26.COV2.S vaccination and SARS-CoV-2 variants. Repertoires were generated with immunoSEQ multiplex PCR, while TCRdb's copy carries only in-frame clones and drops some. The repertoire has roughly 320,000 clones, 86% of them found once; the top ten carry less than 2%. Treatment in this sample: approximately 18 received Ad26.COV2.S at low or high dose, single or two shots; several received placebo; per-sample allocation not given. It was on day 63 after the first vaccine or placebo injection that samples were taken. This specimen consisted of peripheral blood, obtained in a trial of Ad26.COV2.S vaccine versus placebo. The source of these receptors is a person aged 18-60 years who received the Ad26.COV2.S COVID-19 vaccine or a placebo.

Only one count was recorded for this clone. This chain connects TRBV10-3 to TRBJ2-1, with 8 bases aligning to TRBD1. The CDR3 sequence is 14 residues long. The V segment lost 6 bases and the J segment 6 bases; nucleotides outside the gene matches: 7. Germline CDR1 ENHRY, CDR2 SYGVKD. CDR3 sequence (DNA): TGTGCCATCAGCCTGGACAGGGTTAGCAATGAGCAGTTCTTC. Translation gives CAISLDRVSNEQFF.

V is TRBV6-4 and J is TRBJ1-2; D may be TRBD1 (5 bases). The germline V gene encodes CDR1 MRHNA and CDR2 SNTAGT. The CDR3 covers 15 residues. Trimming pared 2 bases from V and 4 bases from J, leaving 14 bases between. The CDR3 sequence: CASSDPGRVSYGYTF. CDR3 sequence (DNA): TGTGCCAGCAGTGACCCGGGACGGGTAAGCTATGGCTACACCTTC.

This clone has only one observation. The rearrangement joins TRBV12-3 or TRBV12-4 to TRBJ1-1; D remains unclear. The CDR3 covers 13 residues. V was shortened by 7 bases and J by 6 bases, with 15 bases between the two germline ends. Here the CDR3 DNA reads TGTGCCAGCAAACAAGTAGGACTGGCTGAAGCTTTCTTT. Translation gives CASKQVGLAEAFF.

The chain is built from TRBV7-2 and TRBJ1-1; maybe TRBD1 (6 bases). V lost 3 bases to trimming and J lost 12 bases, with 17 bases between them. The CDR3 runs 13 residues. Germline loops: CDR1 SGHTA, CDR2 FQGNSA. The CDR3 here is CASSFLKGGLTFF. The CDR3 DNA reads TGTGCCAGCAGCTTCCTAAAGGGGGGGCTAACTTTCTTT.

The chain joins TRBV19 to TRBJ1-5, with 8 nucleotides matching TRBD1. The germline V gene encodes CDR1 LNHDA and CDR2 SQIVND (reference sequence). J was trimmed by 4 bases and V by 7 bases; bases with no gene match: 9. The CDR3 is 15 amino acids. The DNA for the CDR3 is TGTGCCAGTAATCCGAGACAGGGGATGAATCAGCCCCAGCATTTT. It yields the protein CASNPRQGMNQPQHF.

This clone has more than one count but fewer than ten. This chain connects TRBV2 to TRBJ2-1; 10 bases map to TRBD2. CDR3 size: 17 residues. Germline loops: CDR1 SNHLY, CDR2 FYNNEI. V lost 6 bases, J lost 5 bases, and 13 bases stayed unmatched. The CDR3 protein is CASRKRPGLALNNEQFF. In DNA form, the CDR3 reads TGTGCCAGCAGAAAACGACCGGGACTAGCGCTAAACAATGAGCAGTTCTTC.

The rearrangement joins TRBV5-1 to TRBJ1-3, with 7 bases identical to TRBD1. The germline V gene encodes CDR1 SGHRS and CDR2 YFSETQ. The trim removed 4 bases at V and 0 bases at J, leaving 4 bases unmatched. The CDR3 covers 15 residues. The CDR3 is CASSTGTASGNTIYF. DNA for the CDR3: TGCGCCAGCAGCACAGGGACAGCCTCTGGAAACACCATATATTTT. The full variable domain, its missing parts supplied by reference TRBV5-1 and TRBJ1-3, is KAGVTQTPRYLIKTRGQQVTLSCSPISGHRSVSWYQQTPGQGLQFLFEYFSETQRNKGNFPGRFSGRQFSNSRSEMNVSTLELGDSALYLCASSTGTASGNTIYFGEGSWLTVV.

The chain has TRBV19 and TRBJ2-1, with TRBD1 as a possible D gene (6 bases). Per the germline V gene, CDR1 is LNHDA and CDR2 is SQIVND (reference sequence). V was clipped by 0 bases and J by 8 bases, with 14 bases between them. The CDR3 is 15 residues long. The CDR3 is CASSIDPNRDDEQFF. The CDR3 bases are TGTGCCAGTAGTATAGACCCCAACAGGGACGATGAGCAGTTCTTC.